The T cell receptor beta chain described here comes from a study of molecular identifiers for immune sequencing clone quantification. J gave up 4 bases and V 3 bases, and 9 bases lay outside the gene matches. Germline V gives CDR1 SGHDT, CDR2 YYEEEE. The CDR3 is 15 residues long. One entry per CDR3 protein results from TCRdb running MiXCR on the PCR reads. The sample records around 300,000 distinct CDR3 sequences, under 25% being singletons. This clonotype was found many times. This rearrangement joins TRBV5-6 to TRBJ2-7; 8 bases fit TRBD2. Sequencing was carried out using naive CD8+ T cells from blood, with Jurkat cell RNA spiked in. Subset indicated: FACS-sorted CD8+CD4-CCR7+CD45RA+ naive T cells. The sequence was obtained from a human donor in good health. Some libraries in this study had Jurkat cell RNA spiked in. CDR3 amino acids: CASSWGTSYKYEQYF. CDR3 sequence (DNA): TGTGCCAGCAGCTGGGGGACTAGTTATAAGTACGAGCAGTACTTC. The full variable domain, with the rest looked up from reference TRBV5-6 and TRBJ2-7, is DAGVTQSPTHLIKTRGQQVTLRCSPKSGHDTVSWYQQALGQGPQFIFQYYEEEERQRGNFPDRFSGHQFPNYSSELNVNALLLGDSALYLCASSWGTSYKYEQYFGPGTRLTVT.